The next 29 T cell receptor beta chains were all read from a single sample in a study of technical replicates of blood from several donors. Assay used: immunoSEQ multiplex PCR; TCRdb lists only in-frame clones, some missing. The sample consists of about 81,000 clones, roughly 92% of them appearing once. Sequenced sample: T cells isolated from PBMCs. All receptors come from a human donor in good health.

The count of this clone is one. This rearrangement joins TRBV6-4 to TRBJ2-3, with 11 bases aligning to TRBD2. Trimming at V came to 0 bases and at J to 3 bases, leaving 14 bases not matched to a gene. The CDR3 length is 20 residues. Looked up from germline, CDR1 is MRHNA and CDR2 is SNTAGT. This chain's CDR3 is CASSDSFISRTSGLTDTQYF. The CDR3 DNA reads as TGTGCCAGCAGTGACTCGTTCATCAGTCGGACTAGCGGGCTTACAGATACGCAGTATTTT.

The DNA for the CDR3 is TGCAGCGTTACAACAGGGGTTGGGGAGACCCAGTACTTC. Protein product: CSVTTGVGETQYF. The chain carries TRBV29-1 and TRBJ2-5; 7 positions agree with TRBD1. Trimming removed 5 bases from V and 5 bases from J; junction bases left unmatched: 8. The CDR3 spans 13 residues. Germline V gene data show CDR1 as SQVTM and CDR2 as ANQGSEA.

The chain combines TRBV27 with TRBJ1-1, with D unresolved. V was cut by 1 base and J by 4 bases, with 10 bases left in between. Per germline, CDR1 MNHEY and CDR2 SMNVEV (reference sequence). The CDR3 runs to 14 residues. The CDR3 DNA is TGTGCCAGCAGTTTATACCAGGCGCGCACTGAAGCTTTCTTT. This gives the protein CASSLYQARTEAFF.

The chain links TRBV5-1 to TRBJ2-7; TRBD1 matches 8 bases. The J segment lost 2 bases and the V segment lost 5 bases, leaving 6 bases of the junction unmatched. The V gene's germline CDR1 is SGHRS and CDR2 YFSETQ. The CDR3 sequence is 14 residues long. The CDR3 loop is CASRDRQGTYEQYF. The CDR3 nucleotides are TGCGCCAGCAGGGACCGACAGGGGACCTACGAGCAGTACTTC.

The chain carries TRBV10-2 and TRBJ2-7; 11 positions agree with TRBD2. Germline V gives CDR1 WSHSY, CDR2 SAAADI. The CDR3 runs to 13 residues. The trim removed 5 bases at V and 6 bases at J, leaving 3 bases unmatched. The CDR3 region is CASSMGLAVEQYF. CDR3 DNA: TGCGCCAGCAGTATGGGACTAGCGGTCGAGCAGTACTTC.

The chain carries TRBV5-1 and TRBJ2-1, with TRBD2 identical over 9 bases. The junction had 6 bases not matched to a gene; V was cut back by 2 bases and J by 6 bases. Germline assignment: CDR1 SGHRS and CDR2 YFSETQ. The CDR3 runs 15 residues. As DNA, the CDR3 is TGCGCCAGCAGCTTAGGAGCGGGGGGCTTCAATGAGCAGTTCTTC. This codes for CASSLGAGGFNEQFF.

The rearrangement joins TRBV5-6 to TRBJ2-7; TRBD2 matches 8 bases. The CDR3 length is 14 residues. Germline trimming cut 0 bases from V and 4 bases from J; bases unmatched to any gene: 3. Looked up from germline, CDR1 is SGHDT and CDR2 is YYEEEE. CDR3 in amino acids: CASSLGRGRYEQYF. The DNA for the CDR3 is TGTGCCAGCAGCTTGGGGCGCGGGAGGTACGAGCAGTACTTC.

The gene calls are TRBV30 and TRBJ2-1; 8 positions match TRBD2. Germline trimming cut 0 bases from V and 2 bases from J; bases unmatched to any gene: 3. CDR3 length: 15 residues. The V gene's germline CDR1 is GTSNPN and CDR2 SVGIG (reference sequence). The CDR3 DNA reads as TGTGCCTGGAGTGTATCGGGGGGGCCCTACAATGAGCAGTTCTTC. It encodes CAWSVSGGPYNEQFF.

In nucleotides, the CDR3 is TGTGCCAGCAGCGGAGGGACAGTTAGATATGGCTACACCTTC. Protein: CASSGGTVRYGYTF. The chain employs TRBV9 and TRBJ1-2; 7 positions agree with TRBD1. The length of the CDR3 is 14 residues. Per the germline V gene, CDR1 is SGDLS and CDR2 is YYNGEE. Germline trimming cut 3 bases from V and 5 bases from J; bases unmatched to any gene: 7. Variable domain in full (rest from reference TRBV9 and TRBJ1-2): DSGVTQTPKHLITATGQRVTLRCSPRSGDLSVYWYQQSLDQGLQFLIQYYNGEERAKGNILERFSAQQFPDLHSELNLSSLELGDSALYFCASSGGTVRYGYTFGSGTRLTVV.

The genes are TRBV6-1 and TRBJ1-2; 8 positions agree with TRBD1. The CDR3 runs to 16 residues. Germline CDR1 is MNHNS and CDR2 is SASEGT. Trimming took 4 bases from V and 4 from J; bases not matched to a gene: 11. CDR3 in DNA: TGTGCCAGCAGTGCCTACGGGACAGGAGCAGTCTATGGCTACACCTTC. Encoded protein: CASSAYGTGAVYGYTF.

This chain links TRBV27 with TRBJ2-5; 13 bases are a match to TRBD2. CDR1 is MNHEY and CDR2 is SMNVEV in the germline V gene (reference sequence). The V gene end was trimmed by 6 bases and the J gene end by 5 bases; junction bases not matched to a gene: 12. The CDR3 covers 17 residues. CDR3 nucleotide sequence: TGTGCCAGCAGGACACTAGCGGGAGGGTTGTCCATCGAGACCCAGTACTTC. It specifies CASRTLAGGLSIETQYF.

This chain links TRBV27 with TRBJ2-1, with 10 bases matching TRBD1. The V segment lost 4 bases and the J segment 5 bases; nucleotides outside the gene matches: 5. The CDR3 sequence is 15 residues long. From germline, CDR1 is MNHEY and CDR2 SMNVEV (reference sequence). Here the CDR3 DNA reads TGTGCCAGCAGTTCCCGGGACAGGGGCCACAATGAGCAGTTCTTC. This translates into CASSSRDRGHNEQFF.

The rearrangement joins TRBV19 to TRBJ2-7; 9 bases fit TRBD1. The ends lost 5 bases at V and 1 base at J; junction bases unmatched: 3. Germline V CDR1 and CDR2: LNHDA, SQIVND (reference sequence). The CDR3 contains 14 residues. CDR3 nucleotides: TGTGCCAGTAGTTTCGGGACAGGGTCCTACGAGCAGTACTTC. Protein sequence: CASSFGTGSYEQYF.

This rearrangement joins TRBV29-1 to TRBJ1-2; 8 bases align to TRBD1. The junction had 8 bases not matched to a gene; V was cut back by 3 bases and J by 8 bases. CDR3 size: 13 residues. Germline CDR1 reads SQVTM; CDR2 reads ANQGSEA. CDR3: CSVERTGIFGYTF. The DNA for the CDR3 is TGCAGCGTTGAGCGGACAGGGATTTTCGGCTACACCTTC.

The chain combines TRBV27 with TRBJ1-5; the match to TRBD1 covers 7 bases. V was clipped by 5 bases and J by 6 bases; unmatched bases: 7. Germline V gives CDR1 MNHEY, CDR2 SMNVEV (reference sequence). This CDR3 has 14 residues. The CDR3 nucleotides are TGTGCCAGCAGTAATACAGGGGCGGGTCAGCCCCAGCATTTT. Its protein product is CASSNTGAGQPQHF.

This clone was picked up one time. The genes are TRBV6-1 and TRBJ1-5; perhaps TRBD1 as D (5 bases). This CDR3 spans 15 amino acids. V was shortened by 4 bases and J by 4 bases, with 14 bases between the two germline ends. Germline V gene data show CDR1 as MNHNS and CDR2 as SASEGT. The CDR3 DNA is TGTGCCAGCAGTGCTACAGGCTTTCCAAATCAGCCCCAGCATTTT. Translation gives CASSATGFPNQPQHF.

The V gene is TRBV4-1, the J gene TRBJ2-2; 8 nucleotides agree with TRBD2. CDR1 is MGHRA, CDR2 YSYEKL, per germline. The V segment lost 2 bases and the J segment 0 bases; nucleotides outside the gene matches: 5. This CDR3 has 17 amino acids. The CDR3 spells CASSQPAGVPNTGELFF. The CDR3 region has the DNA TGCGCCAGCAGCCAACCAGCGGGAGTCCCGAACACCGGGGAGCTGTTTTTT.

V gene TRBV14 combines with J gene TRBJ2-1, with D maybe TRBD2 (6 bases). The germline V and J ends were trimmed by 4 bases and 5 bases, with 18 bases remaining between them. This CDR3 contains 16 residues. The V gene's germline CDR1 is SGHDN and CDR2 FVKESK. CDR3 in amino acids: CASSRRLGLRNNEQFF. As DNA, the CDR3 is TGTGCCAGCAGCCGTAGACTAGGCTTACGGAACAATGAGCAGTTCTTC.

The genes are TRBV28 and TRBJ2-7, with no clear D. V was shortened by 6 bases and J by 0 bases, with 18 bases between the two germline ends. The CDR3 is 16 residues long. Germline V gene lookup returns CDR1 MDHEN and CDR2 SYDVKM. The CDR3 DNA follows: TGTGCCAGCAGCCAGATCGGGTCGCGGCTCTCCTACGAGCAGTACTTC. The encoded protein is CASSQIGSRLSYEQYF.

This chain joins TRBV30 and TRBJ2-5; perhaps TRBD2 as D (5 bases). The CDR3 has 13 amino acids. The germline V gene has CDR1 GTSNPN and CDR2 SVGIG (reference sequence). V lost 4 bases, J lost 7 bases, and 16 bases lay in between. The CDR3: CAWIDGVRGTQYF. The CDR3 coding sequence is TGTGCCTGGATAGACGGGGTAAGAGGGACCCAGTACTTC.

V and J are TRBV4-1 and TRBJ2-1; TRBD2 matches 7 bases. CDR1 is MGHRA and CDR2 is YSYEKL in the germline V gene. Unmatched junction bases numbered 4, after V lost 0 bases and J lost 2 bases. The CDR3 spans 16 residues. For the CDR3, the DNA is TGCGCCAGCAGCCAAGAGACTAGCTGGGCCTACAATGAGCAGTTCTTC. This translates into CASSQETSWAYNEQFF.

This chain joins TRBV4-1 and TRBJ2-2; tentatively, D is TRBD1 (5 bases). The CDR3 contains 13 residues. Per the germline V gene, CDR1 is MGHRA and CDR2 is YSYEKL. V was trimmed by 9 bases and J by 5 bases, leaving 13 bases between them. CDR3 in DNA: TGCGCCAGTTCGCAGGGAAGGACCGGGGAGCTGTTTTTT. Translating gives CASSQGRTGELFF.

This clone has a single count. The rearrangement links TRBV6-4 to TRBJ2-1, with 8 bases identical to TRBD1. Losses at the gene ends were 6 bases for V and 10 bases for J; bases not matched to a gene: 11. This CDR3 region has 14 residues. The germline V gene has CDR1 MRHNA and CDR2 SNTAGT. DNA for the CDR3: TGTGCCAGCAGCTCCGGGACAGGTAATGAGGAGCAGTTCTTC. Its protein product is CASSSGTGNEEQFF.

The chain couples TRBV4-2 to TRBJ2-7; maybe TRBD2 (6 bases). The CDR3 runs to 13 residues. V lost 4 bases and J lost 7, with 14 bases in between. The germline CDR1 and CDR2 sequences are LGHNA and YNFKEQ. The CDR3: CASSPTSLGEQYF. The CDR3 nucleotides are TGTGCCAGCAGCCCTACTAGCCTGGGGGAGCAGTACTTC.

The chain couples TRBV7-8 to TRBJ1-5; D is ambiguous. The V end lost 1 base, the J end lost 4 bases, and 8 bases lay between the germline ends. CDR1 is SGHVS and CDR2 is FQNEAQ in the germline V gene. The CDR3 extends over 14 amino acids. DNA of the CDR3: TGTGCCAGCAGCTTAGTTTCCGAGAATCAGCCCCAGCATTTT. Residues: CASSLVSENQPQHF.

The chain uses TRBV19 and TRBJ1-2; 7 nucleotides agree with TRBD1. This CDR3 contains 14 residues. Germline V lookup: CDR1 LNHDA, CDR2 SQIVND (reference sequence). Trimming cost V 2 bases and J 7 bases; bases outside gene matches: 7. In nucleotides, the CDR3 is TGTGCCAGTAGTATAAATGGACAGGAAAGTGGCTACACCTTC. It yields the protein CASSINGQESGYTF.

CDR3 nucleotides: TGCGCCAGCAATGGCGCATCCGGGAGTTCGGCAGATACGCAGTATTTT. It is translated as CASNGASGSSADTQYF. The chain recombines TRBV5-1 with TRBJ2-3, with D maybe TRBD2 (6 bases). Germline V gene sequence: CDR1 SGHRS, CDR2 YFSETQ. The CDR3 sequence is 16 residues long. V lost 6 bases and J lost 4, with 21 bases in between.

This chain joins TRBV10-2 and TRBJ2-1; D is uncertain. The CDR3 has 13 residues. V gave up 2 bases and J gave up 8 bases, with 10 bases separating them. Germline V gives CDR1 WSHSY, CDR2 SAAADI. The CDR3 here is CASSEAQYDEQFF. The CDR3 nucleotides read TGCGCCAGCAGTGAGGCACAATACGATGAGCAGTTCTTC.

Only one count was recorded for this clone. This sequence joins TRBV5-1 and TRBJ2-2, with 10 bases that match TRBD2. Losses at the gene ends were 4 bases for V and 4 bases for J; bases not matched to a gene: 19. The CDR3 is made up of 20 amino acids. Germline loops: CDR1 SGHRS, CDR2 YFSETQ. In DNA form, the CDR3 reads TGCGCCAGCAGCCGGGGTCTAGCGGGGGAGCCCTCGAAGTTCACCGGGGAGCTGTTTTTT. Its protein is CASSRGLAGEPSKFTGELFF.